Listed below are T cell receptor beta chains from one sample, sequenced in a study of radiotherapy plus CTLA-4 blockade in lung cancer. Sequencing used immunoSEQ multiplex PCR; TCRdb keeps in-frame clones, though not all of them. The data show approximately 76,000 clones, around 76% seen once. Sample: peripheral blood, taken from a patient treated with radiotherapy plus ipilimumab. The receptor source for this set is a human donor with non-small cell lung cancer who had a partial response to radiotherapy plus ipilimumab. Some clones in this sample may be carry-over from other donors' samples. Each CDR3 is given with its conserved first and last residue. Fields, in order: V gene, clone size, D gene, CDR3 length, J gene, CDR3 DNA, CDR3 protein. D genes are given only for firm matches. Clone size is shown for a subset of rows, as once, few, many or a class of expanded clone.

TRBV28	-	-	15	TRBJ1-4	TGTGCCAGCAGTACCATCAGGGCGACTAATGAAAAACTGTTTTTT	CASSTIRATNEKLFF
TRBV25-1	-	TRBD2	14	TRBJ2-5	TGTGCCAGCAGTGAGCGGGGGTACCAAGAGACCCAGTACTTC	CASSERGYQETQYF
TRBV2	-	-	15	TRBJ2-6	TGTGCCAGCAGGGAGCAGGGAACTGGGGCCAACGTCCTGACTTTC	CASREQGTGANVLTF
TRBV29-1	-	TRBD1	14	TRBJ1-1	TGCAGCGTTACCGGGGACAGGTTCTTCTTGGGGGCTTTCTTT	CSVTGDRFFLGAFF
TRBV7-2	-	-	14	TRBJ1-6	TGTGCCAGCAGCGCGACAGTATTTAATTCACCCCTCCACTTT	CASSATVFNSPLHF
TRBV6-1	-	TRBD2	18	TRBJ2-3	TGTGCCAGCAGTGATACAAGCAGGGCTAGCGGGAGGGGTGATACGCAGTATTTT	CASSDTSRASGRGDTQYF
TRBV19	-	TRBD1	13	TRBJ1-5	TGTGCCAGTAGGCAGGGGGTCGGTCAGCCCCAGCATTTT	CASRQGVGQPQHF
TRBV28	few	-	17	TRBJ1-1	TGTGCCAGCAGTCCTCCACGTTCTAGTTGGGTGAACACTGAAGCTTTCTTT	CASSPPRSSWVNTEAFF
TRBV2	-	-	15	TRBJ2-2	TGTGCCAGCCGCGGCGTTAGACGAAACACCGGGGAGCTGTTTTTT	CASRGVRRNTGELFF
TRBV5-1	-	TRBD2	18	TRBJ2-3	TGCGCCAGCAGCTTTGGACTAGCGGGAGGTCTGTGGACAGATACGCAGTATTTT	CASSFGLAGGLWTDTQYF
TRBV28	-	-	13	TRBJ1-6	TGTGCCAGCCTTAGCTCCTATAATTCACCCCTCCACTTT	CASLSSYNSPLHF
TRBV15	-	-	13	TRBJ1-6	TGTGCCACCAGCAGAGGTCAAGGGGCACCCCTCCACTTT	CATSRGQGAPLHF
TRBV10-1	-	-	14	TRBJ2-1	TGCGCCAGCACTAGATTAGCCTCATACAATGAGCAGTTCTTC	CASTRLASYNEQFF
TRBV7-2	-	-	16	TRBJ2-4	TGTGCCAGCAGCCCCCGGACTGGTTTGGGGAAAAACATTCAGTACTTC	CASSPRTGLGKNIQYF
TRBV7-8	few	-	12	TRBJ1-5	TGTGCCAGCGACACAGGGAATCAGCCCCAGCATTTT	CASDTGNQPQHF